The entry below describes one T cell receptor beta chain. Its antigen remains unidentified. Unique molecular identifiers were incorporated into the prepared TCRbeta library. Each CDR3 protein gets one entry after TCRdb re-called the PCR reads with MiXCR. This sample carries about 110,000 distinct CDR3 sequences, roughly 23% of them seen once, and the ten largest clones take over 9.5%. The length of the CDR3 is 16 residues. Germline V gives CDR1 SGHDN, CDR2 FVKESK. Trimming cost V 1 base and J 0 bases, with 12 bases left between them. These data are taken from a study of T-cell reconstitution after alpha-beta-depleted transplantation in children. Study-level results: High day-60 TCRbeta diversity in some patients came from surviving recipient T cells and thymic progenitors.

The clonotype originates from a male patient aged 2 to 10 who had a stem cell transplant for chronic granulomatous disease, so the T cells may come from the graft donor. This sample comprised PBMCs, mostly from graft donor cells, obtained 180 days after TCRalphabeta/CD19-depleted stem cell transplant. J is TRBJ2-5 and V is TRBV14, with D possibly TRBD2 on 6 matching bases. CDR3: CASSQVRGIHQETQYF. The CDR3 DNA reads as TGTGCCAGCAGCCAAGTACGCGGGATCCACCAAGAGACCCAGTACTTC. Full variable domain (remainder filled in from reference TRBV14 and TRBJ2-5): EAGVTQFPSHSVIEKGQTVTLRCDPISGHDNLYWYRRVMGKEIKFLLHFVKESKQDESGMPNNRFLAERTGGTYSTLKVQPAELEDSGVYFCASSQVRGIHQETQYFGPGTRLLVL.